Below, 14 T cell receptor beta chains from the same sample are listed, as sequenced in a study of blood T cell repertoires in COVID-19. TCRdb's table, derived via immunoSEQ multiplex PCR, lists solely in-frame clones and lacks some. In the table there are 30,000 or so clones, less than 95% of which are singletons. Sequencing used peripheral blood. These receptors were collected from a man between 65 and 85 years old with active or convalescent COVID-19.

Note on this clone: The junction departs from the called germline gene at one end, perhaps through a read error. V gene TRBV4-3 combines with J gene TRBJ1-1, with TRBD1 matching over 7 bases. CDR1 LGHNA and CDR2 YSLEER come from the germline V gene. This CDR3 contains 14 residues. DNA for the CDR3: TGCGCCAGCAGCCAAGAACAGGGGAACAATGAAGCTTTCTTT. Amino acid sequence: CASSQEQGNNEAFF.

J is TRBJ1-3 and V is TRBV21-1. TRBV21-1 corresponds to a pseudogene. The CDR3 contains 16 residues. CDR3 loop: CASSKRPGVSGNTIYF. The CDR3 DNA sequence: TGTGCCAGCAGCAAACGACCCGGGGTATCTGGAAACACCATATATTTT.

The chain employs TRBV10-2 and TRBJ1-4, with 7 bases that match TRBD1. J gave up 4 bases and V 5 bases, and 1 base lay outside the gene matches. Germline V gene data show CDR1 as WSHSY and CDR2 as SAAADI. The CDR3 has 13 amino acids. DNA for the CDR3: TGCGCCAGCAGTCAGGGGGGTAATGAAAAACTGTTTTTT. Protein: CASSQGGNEKLFF.

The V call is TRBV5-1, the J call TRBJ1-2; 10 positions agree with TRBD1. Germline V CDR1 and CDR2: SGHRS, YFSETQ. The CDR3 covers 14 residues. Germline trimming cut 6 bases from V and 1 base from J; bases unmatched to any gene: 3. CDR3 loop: CASKGQGLNYGYTF. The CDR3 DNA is TGCGCCAGCAAGGGACAGGGGCTTAACTATGGCTACACCTTC.

CDR3 loop: CASSSSSGAFYNEQFF. In DNA form, the CDR3 reads TGCGCCAGCAGCTCCTCCAGCGGGGCTTTCTACAATGAGCAGTTCTTC. The chain links TRBV5-1 to TRBJ2-1, with TRBD2 identical over 7 bases. CDR1 SGHRS and CDR2 YFSETQ come from the germline V gene. The CDR3 spans 16 residues. The J segment lost 3 bases and the V segment lost 3 bases, leaving 9 bases of the junction unmatched.

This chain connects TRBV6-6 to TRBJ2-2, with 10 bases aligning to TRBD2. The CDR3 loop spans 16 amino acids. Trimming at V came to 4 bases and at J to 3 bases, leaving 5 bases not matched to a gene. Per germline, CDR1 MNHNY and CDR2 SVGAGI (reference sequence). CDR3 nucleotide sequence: TGTGCCAGCAGTTCTCAGCGGGGGGGCGACACCGGGGAGCTGTTTTTT. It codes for CASSSQRGGDTGELFF.

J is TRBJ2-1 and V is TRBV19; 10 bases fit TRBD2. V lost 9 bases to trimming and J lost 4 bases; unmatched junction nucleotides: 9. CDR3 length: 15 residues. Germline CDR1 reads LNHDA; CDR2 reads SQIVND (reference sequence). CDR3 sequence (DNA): TGTGCCAGCCAAATTAGCGGGAGGATTTACAATGAGCAGTTCTTC. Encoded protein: CASQISGRIYNEQFF.

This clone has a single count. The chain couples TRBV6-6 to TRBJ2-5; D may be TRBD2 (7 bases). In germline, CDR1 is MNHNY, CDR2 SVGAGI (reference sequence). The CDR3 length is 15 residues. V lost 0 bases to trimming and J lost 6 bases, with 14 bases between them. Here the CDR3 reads CASSYSGGRSQTQYF. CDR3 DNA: TGTGCCAGCAGTTACTCCGGGGGGCGAAGTCAGACCCAGTACTTC.

CDR3 amino acids: CASSSRSGTEFYGYTF. In DNA form, the CDR3 reads TGTGCCAGCAGCTCCCGATCCGGGACAGAGTTTTATGGCTACACCTTC. The chain is built from TRBV5-4 and TRBJ1-2, with 7 bases that match TRBD1. This CDR3 comprises 16 residues. CDR1 and CDR2 from the germline V gene are SGHNT and YYREEE (reference sequence). Trimming took 3 bases from V and 5 from J; bases not matched to a gene: 13.

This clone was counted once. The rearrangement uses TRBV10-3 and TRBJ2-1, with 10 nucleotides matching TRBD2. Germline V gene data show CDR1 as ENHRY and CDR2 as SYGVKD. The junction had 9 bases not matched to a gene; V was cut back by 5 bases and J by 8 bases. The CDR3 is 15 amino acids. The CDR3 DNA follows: TGTGCCATCAGTCCGGAGCGGGGGGGCTTTTATGAGCAGTTCTTC. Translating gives CAISPERGGFYEQFF.

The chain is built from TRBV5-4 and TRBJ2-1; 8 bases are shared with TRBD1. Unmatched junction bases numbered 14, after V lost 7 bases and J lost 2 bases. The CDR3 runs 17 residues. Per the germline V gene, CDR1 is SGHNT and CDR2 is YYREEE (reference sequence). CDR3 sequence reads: CASGSEGNRGTYNEQFF. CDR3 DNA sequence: TGTGCCAGCGGATCCGAAGGGAACAGGGGGACCTACAATGAGCAGTTCTTC.

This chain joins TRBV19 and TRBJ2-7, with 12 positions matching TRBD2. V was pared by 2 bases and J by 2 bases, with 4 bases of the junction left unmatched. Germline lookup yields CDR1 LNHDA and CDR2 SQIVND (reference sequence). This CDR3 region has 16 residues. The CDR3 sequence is CASSISLAGGTYEQYF. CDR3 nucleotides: TGTGCCAGTAGTATATCACTAGCGGGGGGAACCTACGAGCAGTACTTC.

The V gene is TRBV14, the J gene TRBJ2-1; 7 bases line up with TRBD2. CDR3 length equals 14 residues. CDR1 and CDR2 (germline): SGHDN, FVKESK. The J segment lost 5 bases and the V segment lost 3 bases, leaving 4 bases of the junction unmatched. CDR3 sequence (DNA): TGTGCCAGCAGCCAGTTGACTAGCAACAATGAGCAGTTCTTC. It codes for CASSQLTSNNEQFF. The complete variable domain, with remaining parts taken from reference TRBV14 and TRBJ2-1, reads EAGVTQFPSHSVIEKGQTVTLRCDPISGHDNLYWYRRVMGKEIKFLLHFVKESKQDESGMPNNRFLAERTGGTYSTLKVQPAELEDSGVYFCASSQLTSNNEQFFGPGTRLTVL.

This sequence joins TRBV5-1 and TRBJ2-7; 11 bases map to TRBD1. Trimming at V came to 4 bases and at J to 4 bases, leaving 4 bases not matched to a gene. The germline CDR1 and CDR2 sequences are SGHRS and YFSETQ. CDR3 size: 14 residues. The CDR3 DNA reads TGCGCCAGCAGCGCCGGGACAGGGGGGTACGAGCAGTACTTC. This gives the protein CASSAGTGGYEQYF. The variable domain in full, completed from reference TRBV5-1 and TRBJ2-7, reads KAGVTQTPRYLIKTRGQQVTLSCSPISGHRSVSWYQQTPGQGLQFLFEYFSETQRNKGNFPGRFSGRQFSNSRSEMNVSTLELGDSALYLCASSAGTGGYEQYFGPGTRLTVT.